This T cell receptor (beta chain) comes out of a study of T cell changes during pregnancy in multiple sclerosis. Germline CDR1 reads MNHEY; CDR2 reads SMNVEV (reference sequence). This CDR3 contains 14 residues. With 5 bases removed from V and 9 bases from J, the gap between germline ends came to 17 bases. Measured with immunoSEQ multiplex PCR; TCRdb has only the in-frame clones, and not every one. The sample holds more than 30,000 clones, 90% seen once. The chain links TRBV27 to TRBJ2-1; a weak D match, TRBD1 (5 bases). The receptor's source is a female donor in good health, enrolled as a control in a pregnancy study. This specimen was CD4+ T cells from peripheral blood mononuclear cells, taken in the third trimester of pregnancy. The CDR3 reads CASSPSTQGFEQFF. The CDR3, as DNA: TGTGCCAGCAGTCCATCAACGCAGGGTTTTGAGCAGTTCTTC.